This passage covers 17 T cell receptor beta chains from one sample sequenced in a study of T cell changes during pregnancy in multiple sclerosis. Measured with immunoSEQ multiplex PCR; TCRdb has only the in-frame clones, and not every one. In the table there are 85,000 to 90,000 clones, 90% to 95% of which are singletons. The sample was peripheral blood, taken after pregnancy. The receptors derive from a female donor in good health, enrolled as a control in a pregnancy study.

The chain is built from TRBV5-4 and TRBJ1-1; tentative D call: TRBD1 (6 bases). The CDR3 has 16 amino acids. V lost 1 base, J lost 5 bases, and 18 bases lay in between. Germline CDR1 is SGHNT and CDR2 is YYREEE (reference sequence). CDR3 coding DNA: TGTGCCAGCAGCTTGCGGGGATCAGGGGCGAGGACTGAAGCTTTCTTT. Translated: CASSLRGSGARTEAFF.

CDR3 region: CASSLVPGKGPYEQYF. The CDR3, as DNA: TGTGCCAGCAGCTTAGTTCCAGGGAAGGGCCCCTACGAGCAGTACTTC. The rearrangement uses TRBV11-2 and TRBJ2-7, with a possible D match to TRBD1 (5 bases). CDR1 is SGHAT, CDR2 FQNNGV, per germline. The germline V and J ends were trimmed by 1 base and 2 bases, with 15 bases remaining between them. The CDR3 covers 16 residues.

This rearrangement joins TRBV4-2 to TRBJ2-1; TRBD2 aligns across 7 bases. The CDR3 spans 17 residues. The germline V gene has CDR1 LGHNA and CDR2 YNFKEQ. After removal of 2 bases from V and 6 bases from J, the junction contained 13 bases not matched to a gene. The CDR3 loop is CASSQTSLAGASNEQFF. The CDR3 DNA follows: TGTGCCAGCAGCCAAACCTCATTGGCGGGAGCGTCCAATGAGCAGTTCTTC.

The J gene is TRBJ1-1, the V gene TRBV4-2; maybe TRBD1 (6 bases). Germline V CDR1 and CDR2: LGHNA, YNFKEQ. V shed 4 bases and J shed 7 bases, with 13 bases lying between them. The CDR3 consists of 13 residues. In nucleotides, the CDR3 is TGTGCCAGCAGCCGAGAACAGGGAAATGAAGCTTTCTTT. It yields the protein CASSREQGNEAFF.

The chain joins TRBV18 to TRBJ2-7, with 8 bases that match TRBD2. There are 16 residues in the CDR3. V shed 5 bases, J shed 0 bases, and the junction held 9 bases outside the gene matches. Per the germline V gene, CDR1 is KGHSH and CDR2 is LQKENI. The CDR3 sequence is CASSNERESISYEQYF. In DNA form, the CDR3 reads TGTGCCAGCTCAAACGAGCGGGAGTCCATCTCCTACGAGCAGTACTTC.

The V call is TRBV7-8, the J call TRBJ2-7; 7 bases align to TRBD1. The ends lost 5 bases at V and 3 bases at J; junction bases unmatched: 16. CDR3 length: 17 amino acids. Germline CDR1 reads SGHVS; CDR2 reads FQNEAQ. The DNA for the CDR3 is TGTGCCAGCAGCCCAATAACCCTGGCAGGGGGTAACTACGAGCAGTACTTC. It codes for CASSPITLAGGNYEQYF.

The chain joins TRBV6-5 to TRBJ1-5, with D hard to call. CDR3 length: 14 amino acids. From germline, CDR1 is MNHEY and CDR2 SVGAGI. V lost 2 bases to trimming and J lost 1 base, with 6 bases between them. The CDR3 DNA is TGTGCCAGCAGTTACGGTCGGAGCAATCAGCCCCAGCATTTT. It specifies CASSYGRSNQPQHF.

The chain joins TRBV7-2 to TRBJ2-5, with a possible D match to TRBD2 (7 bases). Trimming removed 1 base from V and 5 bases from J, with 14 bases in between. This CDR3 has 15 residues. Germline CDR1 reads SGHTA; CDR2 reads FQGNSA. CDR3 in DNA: TGTGCCAGCAGCTTAGATCGGGGGGCATGGGAGACCCAGTACTTC. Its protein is CASSLDRGAWETQYF. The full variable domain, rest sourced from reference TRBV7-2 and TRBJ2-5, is GAGVSQSPSNKVTEKGKDVELRCDPISGHTALYWYRQSLGQGLEFLIYFQGNSAPDKSGLPSDRFSAERTGGSVSTLTIQRTQQEDSAVYLCASSLDRGAWETQYFGPGTRLLVL.

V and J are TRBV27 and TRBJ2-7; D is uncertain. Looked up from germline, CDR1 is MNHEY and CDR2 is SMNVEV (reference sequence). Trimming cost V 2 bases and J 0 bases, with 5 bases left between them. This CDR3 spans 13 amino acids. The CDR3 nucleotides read TGTGCCAGCAGTTTAACTCTCTCCTACGAGCAGTACTTC. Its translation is CASSLTLSYEQYF.

The CDR3 loop reads CASSLARDSSGNTIYF. The CDR3, as DNA: TGTGCCAGCAGTCTCGCTCGGGACAGCTCTGGAAACACCATATATTTT. The rearrangement links TRBV28 to TRBJ1-3; 7 positions match TRBD1. This CDR3 is built from 16 residues. The junction had 7 bases not matched to a gene; V was cut back by 5 bases and J by 0 bases. The germline V gene encodes CDR1 MDHEN and CDR2 SYDVKM.

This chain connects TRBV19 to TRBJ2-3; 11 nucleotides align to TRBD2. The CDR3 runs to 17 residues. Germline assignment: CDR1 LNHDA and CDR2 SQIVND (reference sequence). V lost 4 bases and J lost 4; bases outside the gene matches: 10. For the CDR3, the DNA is TGTGCCAGTAGTACCCGGGCTAGCGGGAGGAGCCCAGATACGCAGTATTTT. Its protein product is CASSTRASGRSPDTQYF.

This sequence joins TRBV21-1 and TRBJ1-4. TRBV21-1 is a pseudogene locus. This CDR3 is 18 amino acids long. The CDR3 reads CASSKVEALTSFNEKLFF. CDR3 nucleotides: TGTGCCAGCAGCAAAGTGGAGGCCCTCACATCCTTTAATGAAAAACTGTTTTTT.

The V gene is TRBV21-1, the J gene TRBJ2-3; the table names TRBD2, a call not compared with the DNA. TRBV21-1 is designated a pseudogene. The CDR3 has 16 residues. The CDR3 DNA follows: TGTGCCAGCAGCACCACTAGCGGGAGGGTTGAAGATACGCAGTATTTT. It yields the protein CASSTTSGRVEDTQYF.

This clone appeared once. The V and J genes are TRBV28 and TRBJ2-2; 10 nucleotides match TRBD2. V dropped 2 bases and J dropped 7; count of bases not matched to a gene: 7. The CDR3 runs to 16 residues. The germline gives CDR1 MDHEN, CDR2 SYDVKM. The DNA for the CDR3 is TGTGCCAGCAGTTTACTGAGCGGGAGGGCCGTCGGGGAGCTGTTTTTT. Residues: CASSLLSGRAVGELFF. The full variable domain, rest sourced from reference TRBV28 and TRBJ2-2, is DVKVTQSSRYLVKRTGEKVFLECVQDMDHENMFWYRQDPGLGLRLIYFSYDVKMKEKGDIPEGYSVSREKKERFSLILESASTNQTSMYLCASSLLSGRAVGELFFGEGSRLTVL.

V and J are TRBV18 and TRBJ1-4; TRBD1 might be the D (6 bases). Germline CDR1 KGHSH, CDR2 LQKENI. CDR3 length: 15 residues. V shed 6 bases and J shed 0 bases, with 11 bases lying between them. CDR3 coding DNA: TGTGCCAGCTCTCCGACAGGTCCAACTAATGAAAAACTGTTTTTT. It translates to CASSPTGPTNEKLFF.

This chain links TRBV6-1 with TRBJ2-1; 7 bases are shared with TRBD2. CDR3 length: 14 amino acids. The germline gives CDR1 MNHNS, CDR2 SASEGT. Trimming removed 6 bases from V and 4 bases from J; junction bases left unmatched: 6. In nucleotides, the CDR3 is TGTGCCAGCAGGGGTCTAGCGGATTACAATGAGCAGTTCTTC. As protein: CASRGLADYNEQFF.

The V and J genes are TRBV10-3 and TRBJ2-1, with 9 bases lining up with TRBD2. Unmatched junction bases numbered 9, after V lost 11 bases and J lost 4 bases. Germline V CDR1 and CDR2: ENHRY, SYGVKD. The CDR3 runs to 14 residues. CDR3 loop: CAVCETSGYNEQFF. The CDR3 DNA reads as TGTGCCGTATGTGAGACTAGCGGATACAATGAGCAGTTCTTC.